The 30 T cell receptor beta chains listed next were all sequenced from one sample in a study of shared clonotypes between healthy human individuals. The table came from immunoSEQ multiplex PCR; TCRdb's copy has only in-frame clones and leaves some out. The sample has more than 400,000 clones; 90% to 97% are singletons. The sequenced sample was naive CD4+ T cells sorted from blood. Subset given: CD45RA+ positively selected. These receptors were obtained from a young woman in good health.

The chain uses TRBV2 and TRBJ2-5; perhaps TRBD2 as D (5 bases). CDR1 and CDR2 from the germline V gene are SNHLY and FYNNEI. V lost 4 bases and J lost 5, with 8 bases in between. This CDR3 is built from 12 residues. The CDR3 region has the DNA TGTGCCAGCAGTGTCTCGGGGGAGACCCAGTACTTC. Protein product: CASSVSGETQYF.

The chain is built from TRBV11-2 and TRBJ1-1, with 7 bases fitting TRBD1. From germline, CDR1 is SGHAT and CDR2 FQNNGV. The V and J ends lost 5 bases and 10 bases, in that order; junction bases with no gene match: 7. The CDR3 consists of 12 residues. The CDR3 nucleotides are TGTGCCAGCAGCCAGGGGGTCCCGTCAGCTTTCTTT. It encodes CASSQGVPSAFF.

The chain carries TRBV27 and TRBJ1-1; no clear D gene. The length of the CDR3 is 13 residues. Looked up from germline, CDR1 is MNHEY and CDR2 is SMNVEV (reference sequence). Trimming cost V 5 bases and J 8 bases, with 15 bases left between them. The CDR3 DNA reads TGTGCCAGCAGTCCGATTCAGGCTTGGGAAGCTTTCTTT. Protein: CASSPIQAWEAFF.

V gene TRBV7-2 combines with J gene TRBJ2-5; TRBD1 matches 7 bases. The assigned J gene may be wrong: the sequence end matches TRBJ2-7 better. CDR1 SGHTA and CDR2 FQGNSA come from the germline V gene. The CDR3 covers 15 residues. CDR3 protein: CASSLSQGDSYEQYF. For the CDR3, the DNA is TGTGCCAGCAGCTTAAGTCAGGGGGATAGTTACGAGCAGTACTTC.

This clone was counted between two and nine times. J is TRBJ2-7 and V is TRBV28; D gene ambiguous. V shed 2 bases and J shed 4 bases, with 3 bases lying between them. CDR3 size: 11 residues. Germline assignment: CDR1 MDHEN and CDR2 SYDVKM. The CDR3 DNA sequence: TGTGCCAGCAGTTTACAGTACGAGCAGTACTTC. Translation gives CASSLQYEQYF.

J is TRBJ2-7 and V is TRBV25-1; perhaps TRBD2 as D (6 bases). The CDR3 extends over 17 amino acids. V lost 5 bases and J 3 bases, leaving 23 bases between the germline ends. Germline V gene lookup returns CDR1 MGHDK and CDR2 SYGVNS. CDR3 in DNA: TGTGCCAGCAGTCGAAACAAAGGCTTCGGGGGTGGCTACGAGCAGTACTTC. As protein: CASSRNKGFGGGYEQYF.

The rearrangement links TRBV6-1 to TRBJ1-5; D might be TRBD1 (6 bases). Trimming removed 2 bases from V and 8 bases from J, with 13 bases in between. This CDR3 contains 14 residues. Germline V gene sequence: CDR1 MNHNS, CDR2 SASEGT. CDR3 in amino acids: CASSELGGEKPQHF. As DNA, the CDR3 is TGTGCCAGCAGTGAATTGGGGGGCGAAAAGCCCCAGCATTTT.

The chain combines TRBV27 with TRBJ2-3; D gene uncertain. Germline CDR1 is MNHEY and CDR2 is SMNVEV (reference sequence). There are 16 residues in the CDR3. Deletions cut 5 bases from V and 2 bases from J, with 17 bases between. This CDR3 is CASSLYGPLDTDTQYF. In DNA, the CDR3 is TGTGCCAGCAGTCTGTACGGGCCCCTAGACACAGATACGCAGTATTTT.

CDR3 in DNA: TGTGCCAGCTCACCGGGGGCCTCCTACAATGAGCAGTTCTTC. Translated: CASSPGASYNEQFF. J is TRBJ2-1 and V is TRBV18; D is perhaps TRBD1 (6 bases). The germline CDR1 and CDR2 sequences are KGHSH and LQKENI. This CDR3 contains 14 residues. Trimming took 3 bases from V and 0 from J, leaving 6 bases between them.

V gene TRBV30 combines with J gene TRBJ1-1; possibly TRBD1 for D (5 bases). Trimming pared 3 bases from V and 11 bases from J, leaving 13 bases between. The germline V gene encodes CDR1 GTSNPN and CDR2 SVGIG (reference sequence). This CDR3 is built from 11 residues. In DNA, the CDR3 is TGTGCCTGGAGCCCAGGGCATCTGGCTTTCTTT. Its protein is CAWSPGHLAFF.

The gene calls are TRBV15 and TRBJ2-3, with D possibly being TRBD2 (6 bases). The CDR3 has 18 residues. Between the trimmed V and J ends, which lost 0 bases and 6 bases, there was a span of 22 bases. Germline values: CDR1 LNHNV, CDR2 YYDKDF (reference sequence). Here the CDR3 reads CATSRERPGEPGLDTQYF. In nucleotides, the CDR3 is TGTGCCACCAGCAGAGAACGACCTGGCGAACCGGGACTTGATACGCAGTATTTT.

The CDR3 reads CASRAGVSKNIQYF. In DNA form, the CDR3 reads TGTGCCAGCAGAGCGGGGGTATCCAAAAACATTCAGTACTTC. The rearrangement links TRBV6-1 to TRBJ2-4; 8 bases match TRBD2. The CDR3 has 14 residues. Losses at the gene ends were 6 bases for V and 2 bases for J; bases not matched to a gene: 3. CDR1 is MNHNS, CDR2 SASEGT, per germline.

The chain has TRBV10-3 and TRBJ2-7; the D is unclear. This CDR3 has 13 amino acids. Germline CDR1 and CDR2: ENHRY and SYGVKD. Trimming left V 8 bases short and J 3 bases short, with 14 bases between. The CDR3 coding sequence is TGTGCCATCCAGAAAGGTAATCGCTACGAGCAGTACTTC. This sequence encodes CAIQKGNRYEQYF.

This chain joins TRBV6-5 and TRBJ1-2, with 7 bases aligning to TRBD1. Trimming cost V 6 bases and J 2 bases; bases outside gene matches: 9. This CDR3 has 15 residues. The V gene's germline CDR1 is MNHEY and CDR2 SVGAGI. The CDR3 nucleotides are TGTGCCAGCAGGCCGACAGGGTCGGGGAACTATGGCTACACCTTC. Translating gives CASRPTGSGNYGYTF.

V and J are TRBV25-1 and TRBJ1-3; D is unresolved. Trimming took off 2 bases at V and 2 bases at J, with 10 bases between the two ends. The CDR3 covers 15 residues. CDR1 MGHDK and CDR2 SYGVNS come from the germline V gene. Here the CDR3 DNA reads TGTGCCAGCAGTGAACCCGGGGTTCCTGGAAACACCATATATTTT. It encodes CASSEPGVPGNTIYF.

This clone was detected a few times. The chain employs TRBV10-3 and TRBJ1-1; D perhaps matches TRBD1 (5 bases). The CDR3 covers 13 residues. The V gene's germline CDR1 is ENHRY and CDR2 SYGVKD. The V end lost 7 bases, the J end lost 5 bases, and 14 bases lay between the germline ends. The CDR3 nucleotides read TGTGCCATCACCCGACAGACTACAACTGAAGCTTTCTTT. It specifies CAITRQTTTEAFF.

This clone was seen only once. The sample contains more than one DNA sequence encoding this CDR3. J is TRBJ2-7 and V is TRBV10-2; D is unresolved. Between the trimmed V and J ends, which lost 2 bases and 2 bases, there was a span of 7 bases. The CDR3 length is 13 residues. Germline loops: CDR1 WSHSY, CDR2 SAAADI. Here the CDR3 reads CASSEGGPYEQYF. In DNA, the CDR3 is TGCGCCAGCAGTGAGGGCGGACCCTACGAGCAGTACTTC.

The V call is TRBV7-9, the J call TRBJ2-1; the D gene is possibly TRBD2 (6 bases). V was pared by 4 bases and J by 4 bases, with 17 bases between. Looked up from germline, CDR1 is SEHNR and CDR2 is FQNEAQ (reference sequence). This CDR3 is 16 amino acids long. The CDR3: CASSSLVGRMYNEQFF. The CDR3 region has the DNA TGTGCCAGCAGCTCCTTGGTCGGGAGAATGTACAATGAGCAGTTCTTC.

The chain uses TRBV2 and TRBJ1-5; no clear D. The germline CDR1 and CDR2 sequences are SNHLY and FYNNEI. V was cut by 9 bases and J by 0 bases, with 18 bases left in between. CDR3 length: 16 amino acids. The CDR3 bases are TGTGCCAGTACAGATACAAGACACTATAGCAATCAGCCCCAGCATTTT. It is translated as CASTDTRHYSNQPQHF.

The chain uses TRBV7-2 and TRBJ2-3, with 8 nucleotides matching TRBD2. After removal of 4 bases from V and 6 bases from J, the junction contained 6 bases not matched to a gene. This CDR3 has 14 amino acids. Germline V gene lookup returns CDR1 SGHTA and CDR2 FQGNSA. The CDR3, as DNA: TGTGCCAGCAGCTCCAGCGGGAGTTTCGATACGCAGTATTTT. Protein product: CASSSSGSFDTQYF.

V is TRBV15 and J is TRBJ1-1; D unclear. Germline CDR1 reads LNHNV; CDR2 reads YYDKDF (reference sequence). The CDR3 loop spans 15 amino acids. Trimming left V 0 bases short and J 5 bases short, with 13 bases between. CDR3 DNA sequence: TGTGCCACCAGCAGAGATGCCTTAGGGAATACTGAAGCTTTCTTT. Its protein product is CATSRDALGNTEAFF. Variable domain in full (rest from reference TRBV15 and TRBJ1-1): DAMVIQNPRYQVTQFGKPVTLSCSQTLNHNVMYWYQQKSSQAPKLLFHYYDKDFNNEADTPDNFQSRRPNTSFCFLDIRSPGLGDTAMYLCATSRDALGNTEAFFGQGTRLTVV.

The CDR3: CASSTAGAPYEQYF. The CDR3 DNA reads TGTGCCAGCAGTACAGCGGGAGCTCCGTACGAGCAGTACTTC. The chain combines TRBV6-6 with TRBJ2-7; 8 nucleotides match TRBD2. This CDR3 has 14 amino acids. Trimming cost V 5 bases and J 4 bases; bases outside gene matches: 7. CDR1 and CDR2 from the germline V gene are MNHNY and SVGAGI (reference sequence).

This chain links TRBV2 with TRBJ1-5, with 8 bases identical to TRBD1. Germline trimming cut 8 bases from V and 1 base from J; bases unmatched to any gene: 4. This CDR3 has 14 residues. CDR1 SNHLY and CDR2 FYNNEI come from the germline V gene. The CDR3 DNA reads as TGTGCCAGCCAACAGGGGGACAGCAATCAGCCCCAGCATTTT. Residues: CASQQGDSNQPQHF.

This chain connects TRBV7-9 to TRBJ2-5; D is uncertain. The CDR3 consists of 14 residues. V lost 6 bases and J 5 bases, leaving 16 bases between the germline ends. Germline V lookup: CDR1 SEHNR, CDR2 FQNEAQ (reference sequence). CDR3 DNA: TGTGCCAGCAGTTACGACGGTGTCACCGAGACCCAGTACTTC. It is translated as CASSYDGVTETQYF. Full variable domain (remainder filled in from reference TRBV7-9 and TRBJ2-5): DTGVSQNPRHKITKRGQNVTFRCDPISEHNRLYWYRQTLGQGPEFLTYFQNEAQLEKSRLLSDRFSAERPKGSFSTLEIQRTEQGDSAMYLCASSYDGVTETQYFGPGTRLLVL.

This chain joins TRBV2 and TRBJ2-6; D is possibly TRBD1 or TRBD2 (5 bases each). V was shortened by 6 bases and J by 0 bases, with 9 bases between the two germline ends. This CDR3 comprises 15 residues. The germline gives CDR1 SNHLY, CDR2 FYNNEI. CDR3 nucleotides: TGTGCCAGCAGGTCGGGACGCTCTGGGGCCAACGTCCTGACTTTC. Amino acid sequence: CASRSGRSGANVLTF. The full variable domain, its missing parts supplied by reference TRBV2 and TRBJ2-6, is EPEVTQTPSHQVTQMGQEVILRCVPISNHLYFYWYRQILGQKVEFLVSFYNNEISEKSEIFDDQFSVERPDGSNFTLKIRSTKLEDSAMYFCASRSGRSGANVLTFGAGSRLTVL.

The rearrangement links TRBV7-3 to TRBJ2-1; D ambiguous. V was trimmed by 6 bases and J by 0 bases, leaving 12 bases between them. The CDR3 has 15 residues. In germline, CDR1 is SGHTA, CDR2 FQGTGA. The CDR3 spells CASSLMVSSYNEQFF. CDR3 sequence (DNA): TGTGCCAGCAGTTTGATGGTCAGCTCCTACAATGAGCAGTTCTTC.

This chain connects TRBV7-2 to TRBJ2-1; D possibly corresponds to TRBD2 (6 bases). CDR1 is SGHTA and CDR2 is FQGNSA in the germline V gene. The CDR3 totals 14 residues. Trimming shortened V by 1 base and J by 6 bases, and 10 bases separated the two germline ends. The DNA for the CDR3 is TGTGCCAGCAGCTTAGTCGGGAGTCCCAATGAGCAGTTCTTC. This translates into CASSLVGSPNEQFF. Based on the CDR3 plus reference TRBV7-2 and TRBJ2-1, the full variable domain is GAGVSQSPSNKVTEKGKDVELRCDPISGHTALYWYRQSLGQGLEFLIYFQGNSAPDKSGLPSDRFSAERTGGSVSTLTIQRTQQEDSAVYLCASSLVGSPNEQFFGPGTRLTVL.

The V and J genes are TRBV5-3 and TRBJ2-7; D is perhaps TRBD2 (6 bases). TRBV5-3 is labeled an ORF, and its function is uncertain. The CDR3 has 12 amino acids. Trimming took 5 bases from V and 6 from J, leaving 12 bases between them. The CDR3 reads CARSYLASEQYF. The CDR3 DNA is TGTGCCAGAAGTTATCTAGCGAGCGAGCAGTACTTC.

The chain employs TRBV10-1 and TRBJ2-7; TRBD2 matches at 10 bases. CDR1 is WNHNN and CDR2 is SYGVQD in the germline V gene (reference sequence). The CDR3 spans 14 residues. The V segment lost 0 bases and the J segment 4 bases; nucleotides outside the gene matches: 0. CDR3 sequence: CASSESGLAYEQYF. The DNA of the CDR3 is TGCGCCAGCAGTGAGTCGGGACTAGCGTACGAGCAGTACTTC.

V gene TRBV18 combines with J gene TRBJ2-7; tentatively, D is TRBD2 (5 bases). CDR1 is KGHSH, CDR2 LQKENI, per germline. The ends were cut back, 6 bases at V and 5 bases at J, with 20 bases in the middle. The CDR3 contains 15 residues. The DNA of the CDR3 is TGTGCCAGCTCTAACAAACGGGGTTATGACGACGAGCAGTACTTC. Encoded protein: CASSNKRGYDDEQYF.